This T cell receptor beta chain is drawn from a study of blood T cell repertoires in COVID-19. The CDR3 covers 12 residues. Germline-derived CDR1 and CDR2 are SEHNR and FQNEAQ (reference sequence). V was shortened by 5 bases and J by 8 bases, with 12 bases between the two germline ends. TCRdb keeps only in-frame clones here, not all; method: immunoSEQ multiplex PCR. The table records some 250,000 clones, 80% to 90% of them present only once. The chain carries TRBV7-9 and TRBJ1-2, with no clear D. The receptor was isolated from a man aged 55 to 69 with acute or convalescent COVID-19. The sample taken for sequencing was peripheral blood. The chain's CDR3 is CASSLIGEGYTF. For the CDR3, the DNA is TGTGCCAGCAGCCTTATTGGGGAGGGCTACACCTTC.